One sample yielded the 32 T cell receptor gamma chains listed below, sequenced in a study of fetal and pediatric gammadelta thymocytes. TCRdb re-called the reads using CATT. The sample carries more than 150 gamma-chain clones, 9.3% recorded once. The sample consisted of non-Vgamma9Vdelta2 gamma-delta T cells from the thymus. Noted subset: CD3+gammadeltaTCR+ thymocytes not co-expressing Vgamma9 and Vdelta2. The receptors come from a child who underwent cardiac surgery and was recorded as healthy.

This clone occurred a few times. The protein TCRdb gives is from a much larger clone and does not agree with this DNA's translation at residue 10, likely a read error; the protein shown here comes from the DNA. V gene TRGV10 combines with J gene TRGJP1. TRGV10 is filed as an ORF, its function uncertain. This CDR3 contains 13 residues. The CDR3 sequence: CAAWARTGWLKIF. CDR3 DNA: TGTGCTGCGTGGGCCCGCACTGGTTGGCTCAAGATATTT.

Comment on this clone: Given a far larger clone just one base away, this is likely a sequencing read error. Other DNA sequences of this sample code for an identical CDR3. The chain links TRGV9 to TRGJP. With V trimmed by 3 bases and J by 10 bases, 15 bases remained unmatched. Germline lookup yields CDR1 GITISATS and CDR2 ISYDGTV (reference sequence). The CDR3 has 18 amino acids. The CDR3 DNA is TGTGCCTTGTGGGAGCTCCAAAAGCGAGAATTGGGCAAAAAAATCAAGGTATTT. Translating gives CALWELQKRELGKKIKVF.

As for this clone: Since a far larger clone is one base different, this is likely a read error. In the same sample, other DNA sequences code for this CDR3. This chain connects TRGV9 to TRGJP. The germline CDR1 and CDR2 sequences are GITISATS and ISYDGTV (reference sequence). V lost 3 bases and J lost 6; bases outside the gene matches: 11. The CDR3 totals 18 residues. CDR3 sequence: CALWELQKRELGKKIKVF. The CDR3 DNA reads TGTGCCTTGTGGGAGCTACAAAAGCGAGAGTTGGGCAAAAAAATCAAGGTATTT.

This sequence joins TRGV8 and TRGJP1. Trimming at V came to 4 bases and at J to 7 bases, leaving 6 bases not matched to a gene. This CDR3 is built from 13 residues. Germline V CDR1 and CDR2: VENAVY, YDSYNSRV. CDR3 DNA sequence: TGTGCCACCTGGGACCGTAGTGGTTGGTTCAAGATATTT. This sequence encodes CATWDRSGWFKIF.

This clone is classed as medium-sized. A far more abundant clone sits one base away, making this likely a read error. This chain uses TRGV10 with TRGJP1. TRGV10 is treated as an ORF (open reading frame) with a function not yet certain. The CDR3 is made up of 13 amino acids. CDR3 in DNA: TGTGCTGAGTGGGCCCGCACTGGTTGGTTCAAGATATTT. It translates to CAEWARTGWFKIF.

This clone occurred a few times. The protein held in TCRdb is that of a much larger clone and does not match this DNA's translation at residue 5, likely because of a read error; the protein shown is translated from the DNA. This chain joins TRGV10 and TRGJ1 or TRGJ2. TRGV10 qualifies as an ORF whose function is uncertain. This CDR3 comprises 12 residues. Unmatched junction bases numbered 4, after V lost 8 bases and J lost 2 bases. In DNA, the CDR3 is TGTGCTGCGTGGGTCTATTATTATAAGAAACTCTTT. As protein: CAAWVYYYKKLF.

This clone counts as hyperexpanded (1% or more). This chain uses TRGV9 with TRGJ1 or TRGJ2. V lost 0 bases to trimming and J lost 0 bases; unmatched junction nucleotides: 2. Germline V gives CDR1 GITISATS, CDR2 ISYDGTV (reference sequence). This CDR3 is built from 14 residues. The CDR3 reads CALWEVVNYYKKLF. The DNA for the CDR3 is TGTGCCTTGTGGGAGGTGGTGAATTATTATAAGAAACTCTTT.

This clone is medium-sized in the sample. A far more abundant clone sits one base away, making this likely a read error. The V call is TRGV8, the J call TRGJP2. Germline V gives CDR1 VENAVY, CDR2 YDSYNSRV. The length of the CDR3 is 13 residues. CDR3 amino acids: CANWDRSDWIKTF. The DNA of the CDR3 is TGTGCCAACTGGGACCGTAGTGATTGGATCAAGACGTTT.

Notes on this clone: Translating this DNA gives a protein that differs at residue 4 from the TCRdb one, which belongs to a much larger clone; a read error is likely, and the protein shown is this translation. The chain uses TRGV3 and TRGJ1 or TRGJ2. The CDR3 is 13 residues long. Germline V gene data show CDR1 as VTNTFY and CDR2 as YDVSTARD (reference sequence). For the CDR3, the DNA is TGTGCCACCCGGGACAGTCATTATTATAAGAAACTCTTT. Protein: CATRDSHYYKKLF.

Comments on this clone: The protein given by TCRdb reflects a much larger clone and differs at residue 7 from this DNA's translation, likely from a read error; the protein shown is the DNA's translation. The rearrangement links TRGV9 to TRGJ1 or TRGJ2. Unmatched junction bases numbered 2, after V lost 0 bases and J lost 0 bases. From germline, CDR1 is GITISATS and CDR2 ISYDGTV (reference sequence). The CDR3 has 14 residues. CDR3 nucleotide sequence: TGTGCCTTGTGGGAGGTGGAGAATTATTATAAGAAACTCTTT. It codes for CALWEVENYYKKLF.

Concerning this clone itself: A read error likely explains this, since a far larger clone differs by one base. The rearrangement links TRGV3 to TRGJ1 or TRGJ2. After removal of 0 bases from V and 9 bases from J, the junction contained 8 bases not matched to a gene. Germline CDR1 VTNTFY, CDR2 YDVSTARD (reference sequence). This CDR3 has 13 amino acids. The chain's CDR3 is CATWDRPLTKKLF. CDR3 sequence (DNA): TGTGCCACCTGGGACAGGCCCCTAACTAAGAAACTCTTT.

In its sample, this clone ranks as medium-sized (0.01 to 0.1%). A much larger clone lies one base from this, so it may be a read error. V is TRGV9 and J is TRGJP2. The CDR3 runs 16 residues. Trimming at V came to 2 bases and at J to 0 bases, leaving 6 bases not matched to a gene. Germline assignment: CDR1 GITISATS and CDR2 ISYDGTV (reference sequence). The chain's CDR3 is CALWEERHSSDWIKTF. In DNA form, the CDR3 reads TGTGCCTTGTGGGAGGAGCGTCATAGTAGTGATTGGATCAAGACGTTT.

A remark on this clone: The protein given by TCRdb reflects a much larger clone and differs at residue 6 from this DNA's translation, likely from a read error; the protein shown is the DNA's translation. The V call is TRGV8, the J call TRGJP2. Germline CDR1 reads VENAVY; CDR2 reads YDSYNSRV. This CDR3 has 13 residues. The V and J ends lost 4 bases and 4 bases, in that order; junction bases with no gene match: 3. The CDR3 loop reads CATWDHSDWIKTF. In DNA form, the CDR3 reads TGTGCCACCTGGGACCATAGTGATTGGATCAAGACGTTT.

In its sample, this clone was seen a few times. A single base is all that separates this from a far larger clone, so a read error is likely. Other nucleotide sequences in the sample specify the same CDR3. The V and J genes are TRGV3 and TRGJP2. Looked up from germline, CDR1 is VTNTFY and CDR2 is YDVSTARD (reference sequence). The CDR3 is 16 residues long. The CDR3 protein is CATWDRGCSSDWIKTF. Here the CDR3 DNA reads TGTGCCACATGGGACAGGGGATGTAGTAGTGATTGGATCAAGACGTTT.

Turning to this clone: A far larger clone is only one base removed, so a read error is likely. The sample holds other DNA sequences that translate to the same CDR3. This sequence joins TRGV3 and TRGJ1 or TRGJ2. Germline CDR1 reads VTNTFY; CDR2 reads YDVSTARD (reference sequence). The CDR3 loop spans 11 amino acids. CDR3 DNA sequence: TGTGCAACCTGGGTGGATTATAAGAAACTCTTT. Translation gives CATWVDYKKLF.

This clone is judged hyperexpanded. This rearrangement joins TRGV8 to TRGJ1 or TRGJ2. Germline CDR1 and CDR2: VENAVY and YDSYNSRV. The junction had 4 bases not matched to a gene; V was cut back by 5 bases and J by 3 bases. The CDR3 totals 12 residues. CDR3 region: CATWGLYYKKLF. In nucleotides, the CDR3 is TGTGCCACCTGGGGACTTTATTATAAGAAACTCTTT.

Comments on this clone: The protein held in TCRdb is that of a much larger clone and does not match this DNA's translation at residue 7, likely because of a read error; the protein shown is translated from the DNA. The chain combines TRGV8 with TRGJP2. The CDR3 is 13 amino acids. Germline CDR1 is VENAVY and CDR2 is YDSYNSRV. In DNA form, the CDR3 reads TGTGCCACCTGGGACCGTAGAGATTGGATCAAGACGTTT. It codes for CATWDRRDWIKTF.

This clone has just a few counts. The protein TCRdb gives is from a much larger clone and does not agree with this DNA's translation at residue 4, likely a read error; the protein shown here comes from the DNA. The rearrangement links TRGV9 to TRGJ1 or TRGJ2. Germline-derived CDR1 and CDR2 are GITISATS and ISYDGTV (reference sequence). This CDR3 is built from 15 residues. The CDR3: CALGEVHRAYYKKLF. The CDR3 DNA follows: TGTGCCTTGGGGGAGGTGCATAGGGCTTATTATAAGAAACTCTTT.

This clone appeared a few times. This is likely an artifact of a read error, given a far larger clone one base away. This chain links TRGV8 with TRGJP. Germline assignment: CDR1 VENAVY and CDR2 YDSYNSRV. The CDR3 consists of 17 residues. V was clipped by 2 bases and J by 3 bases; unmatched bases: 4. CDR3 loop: CATWDKEQELGKKIKVF. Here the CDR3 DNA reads TGTGCCACCTGGGATAAAGAGCAAGAGTTGGGCAAAAAAATCAAGGTATTT.

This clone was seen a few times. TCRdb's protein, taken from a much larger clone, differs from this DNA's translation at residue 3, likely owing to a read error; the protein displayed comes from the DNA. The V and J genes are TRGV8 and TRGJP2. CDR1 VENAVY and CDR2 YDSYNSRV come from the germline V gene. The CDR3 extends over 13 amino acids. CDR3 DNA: TGTGCCGCCTGGGACCGTAGTGATTGGATCAAGACGTTT. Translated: CAAWDRSDWIKTF.

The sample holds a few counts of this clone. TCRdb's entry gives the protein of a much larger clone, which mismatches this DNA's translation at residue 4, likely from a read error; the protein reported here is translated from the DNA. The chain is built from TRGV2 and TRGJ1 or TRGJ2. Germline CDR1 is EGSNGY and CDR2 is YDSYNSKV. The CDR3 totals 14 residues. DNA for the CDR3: TGTGCCACCTGTGACGGGCGTGGACATTATAAGAAACTCTTT. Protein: CATCDGRGHYKKLF.

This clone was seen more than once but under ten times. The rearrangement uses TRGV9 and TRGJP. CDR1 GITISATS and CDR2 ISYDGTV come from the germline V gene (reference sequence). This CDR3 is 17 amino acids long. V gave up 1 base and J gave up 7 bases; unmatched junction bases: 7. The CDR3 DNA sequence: TGTGCCTTGTGGGAGGTAGTAGAGGAGTTGGGCAAAAAAATCAAGGTATTT. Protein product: CALWEVVEELGKKIKVF.

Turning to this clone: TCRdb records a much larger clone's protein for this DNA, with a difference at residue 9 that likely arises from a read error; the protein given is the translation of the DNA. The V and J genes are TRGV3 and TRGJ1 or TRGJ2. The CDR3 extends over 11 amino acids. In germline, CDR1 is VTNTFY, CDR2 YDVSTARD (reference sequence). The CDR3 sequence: CATWVDYKELF. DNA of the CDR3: TGTGCCACCTGGGTGGATTATAAGGAACTCTTT.

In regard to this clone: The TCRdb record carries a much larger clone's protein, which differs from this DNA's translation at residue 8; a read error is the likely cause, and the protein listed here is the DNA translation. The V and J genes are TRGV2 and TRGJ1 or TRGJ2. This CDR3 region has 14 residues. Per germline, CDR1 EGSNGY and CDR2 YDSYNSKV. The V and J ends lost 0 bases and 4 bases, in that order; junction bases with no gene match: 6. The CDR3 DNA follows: TGTGCCACCTGGGACGGGGAGAAGTATTATAAGAAACTCTTT. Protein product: CATWDGEKYYKKLF.

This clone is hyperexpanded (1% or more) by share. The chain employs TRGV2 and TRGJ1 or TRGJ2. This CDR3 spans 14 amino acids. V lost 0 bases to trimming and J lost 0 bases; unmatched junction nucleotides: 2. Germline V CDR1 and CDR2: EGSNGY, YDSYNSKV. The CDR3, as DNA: TGTGCCACCTGGGACGGGGAGAATTATTATAAGAAACTCTTT. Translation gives CATWDGENYYKKLF.

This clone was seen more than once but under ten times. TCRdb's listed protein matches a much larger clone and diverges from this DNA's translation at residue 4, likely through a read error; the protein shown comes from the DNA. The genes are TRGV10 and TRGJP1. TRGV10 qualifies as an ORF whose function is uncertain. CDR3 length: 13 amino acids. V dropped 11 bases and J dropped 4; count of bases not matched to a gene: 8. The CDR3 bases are TGTGCTGCGCGGGCCCGCACTGGTTGGTTCAAGATATTT. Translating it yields CAARARTGWFKIF.

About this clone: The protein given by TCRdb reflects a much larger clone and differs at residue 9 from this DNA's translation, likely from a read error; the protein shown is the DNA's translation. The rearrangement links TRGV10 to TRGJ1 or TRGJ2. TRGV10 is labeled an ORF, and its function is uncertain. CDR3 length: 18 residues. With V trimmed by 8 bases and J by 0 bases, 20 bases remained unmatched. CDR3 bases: TGTGCTGCGTGGCGTTTCCCAATCGGCTCGCCGAATTATTATAAGAAACTCTTT. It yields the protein CAAWRFPIGSPNYYKKLF.

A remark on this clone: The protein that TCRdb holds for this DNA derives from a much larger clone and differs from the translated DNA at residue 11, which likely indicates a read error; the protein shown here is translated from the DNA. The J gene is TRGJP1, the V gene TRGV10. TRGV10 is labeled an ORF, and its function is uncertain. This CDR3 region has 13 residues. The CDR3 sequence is CAAWARTGWFEIF. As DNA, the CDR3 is TGTGCTGCGTGGGCCCGCACTGGTTGGTTCGAGATATTT.

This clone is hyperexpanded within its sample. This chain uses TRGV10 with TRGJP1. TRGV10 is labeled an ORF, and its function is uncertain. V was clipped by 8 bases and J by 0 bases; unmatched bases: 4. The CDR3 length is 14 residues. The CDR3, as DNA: TGTGCTGCGTGGGATTATACCACTGGTTGGTTCAAGATATTT. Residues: CAAWDYTTGWFKIF.

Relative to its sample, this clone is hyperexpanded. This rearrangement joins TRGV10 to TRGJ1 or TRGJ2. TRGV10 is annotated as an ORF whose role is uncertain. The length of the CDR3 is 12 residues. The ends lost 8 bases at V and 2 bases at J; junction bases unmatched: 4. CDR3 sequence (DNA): TGTGCTGCGTGGGACTATTATTATAAGAAACTCTTT. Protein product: CAAWDYYYKKLF.

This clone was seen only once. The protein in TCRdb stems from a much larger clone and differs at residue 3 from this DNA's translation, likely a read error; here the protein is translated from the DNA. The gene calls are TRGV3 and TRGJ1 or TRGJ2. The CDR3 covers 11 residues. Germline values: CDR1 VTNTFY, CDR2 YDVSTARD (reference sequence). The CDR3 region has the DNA TGTGCCTCCTGGGTGGATTATAAGAAACTCTTT. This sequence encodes CASWVDYKKLF.

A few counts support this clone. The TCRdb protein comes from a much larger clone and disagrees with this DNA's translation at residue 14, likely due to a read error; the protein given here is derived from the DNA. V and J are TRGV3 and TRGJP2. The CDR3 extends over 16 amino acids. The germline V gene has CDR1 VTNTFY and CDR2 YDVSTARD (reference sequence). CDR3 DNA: TGTGCCACCTGGGACAGGGGATGTAGTAGTGATTGGATCAGGACGTTT. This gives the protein CATWDRGCSSDWIRTF.